The clone carrying this TCR beta chain was counted ten times or more. This sample was taken from a study of early T cells in non-severe SARS-CoV-2 infection. Study in general: With bulk RNA from unsorted whole blood as input, sequencing yielded unpaired chains.

TCRdb called the 5' RACE reads again in MiXCR, with one record for every CDR3 protein. The sample has over 25,000 distinct CDR3 sequences; less than 6% are singletons. Source material: whole blood. This TCR came from an adult who was a healthcare worker with PCR-confirmed SARS-CoV-2 infection or an uninfected control (not recorded which).

The CDR3 protein is CASSFGELGTQYF. CDR3 bases: TGTGCCAGCAGTTTTGGGGAGCTGGGTACGCAGTATTTT. The genes are TRBV27 and TRBJ2-3; D is possibly TRBD2 (5 bases). From germline, CDR1 is MNHEY and CDR2 SMNVEV (reference sequence). V shed 3 bases and J shed 8 bases, with 12 bases lying between them. The CDR3 runs 13 residues.